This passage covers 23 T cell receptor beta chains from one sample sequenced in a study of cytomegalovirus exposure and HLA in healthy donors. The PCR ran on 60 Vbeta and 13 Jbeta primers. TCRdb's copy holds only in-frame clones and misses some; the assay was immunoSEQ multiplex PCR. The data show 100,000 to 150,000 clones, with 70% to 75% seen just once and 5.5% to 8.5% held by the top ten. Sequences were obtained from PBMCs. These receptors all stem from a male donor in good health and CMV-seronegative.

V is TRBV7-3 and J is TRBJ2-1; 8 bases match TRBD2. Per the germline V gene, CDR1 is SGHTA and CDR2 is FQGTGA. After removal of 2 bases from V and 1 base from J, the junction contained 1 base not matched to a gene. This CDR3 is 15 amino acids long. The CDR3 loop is CASSLGTSSYNEQFF. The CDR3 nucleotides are TGTGCCAGCAGCTTAGGGACTAGTTCCTACAATGAGCAGTTCTTC.

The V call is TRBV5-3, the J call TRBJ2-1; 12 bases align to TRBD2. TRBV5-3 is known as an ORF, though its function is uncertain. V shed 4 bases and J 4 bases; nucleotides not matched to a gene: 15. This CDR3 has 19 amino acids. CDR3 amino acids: CARSPTGGPSGGEYNEQFF. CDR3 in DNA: TGTGCCAGAAGCCCAACCGGTGGCCCTAGCGGGGGGGAGTACAATGAGCAGTTCTTC.

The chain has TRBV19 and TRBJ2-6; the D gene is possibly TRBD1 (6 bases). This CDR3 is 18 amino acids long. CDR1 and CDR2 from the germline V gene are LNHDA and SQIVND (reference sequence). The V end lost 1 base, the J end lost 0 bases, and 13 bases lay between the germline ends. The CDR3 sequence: CASSIGRGLSSGANVLTF. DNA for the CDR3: TGTGCCAGTAGTATAGGCAGGGGTCTAAGCTCTGGGGCCAACGTCCTGACTTTC.

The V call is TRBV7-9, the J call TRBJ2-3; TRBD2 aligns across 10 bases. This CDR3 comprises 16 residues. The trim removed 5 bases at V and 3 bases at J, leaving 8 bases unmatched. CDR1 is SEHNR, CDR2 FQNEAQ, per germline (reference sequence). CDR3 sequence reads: CASSTRSGRGTDTQYF. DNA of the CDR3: TGTGCCAGCAGCACCCGGAGCGGGAGGGGAACAGATACGCAGTATTTT.

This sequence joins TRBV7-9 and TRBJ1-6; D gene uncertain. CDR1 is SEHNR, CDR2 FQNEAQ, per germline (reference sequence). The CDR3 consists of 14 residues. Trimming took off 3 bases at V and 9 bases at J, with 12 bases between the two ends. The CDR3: CASSFQPVGSPLHF. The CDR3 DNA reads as TGTGCCAGCAGCTTTCAACCAGTTGGTTCACCCCTCCACTTT.

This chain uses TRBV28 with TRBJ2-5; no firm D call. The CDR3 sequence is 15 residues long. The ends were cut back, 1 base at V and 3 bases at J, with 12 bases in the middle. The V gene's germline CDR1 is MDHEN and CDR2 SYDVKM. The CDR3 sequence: CASSLYARVEETQYF. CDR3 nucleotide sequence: TGTGCCAGCAGTTTATATGCCCGGGTGGAAGAGACCCAGTACTTC. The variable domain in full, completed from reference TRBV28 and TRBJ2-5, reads DVKVTQSSRYLVKRTGEKVFLECVQDMDHENMFWYRQDPGLGLRLIYFSYDVKMKEKGDIPEGYSVSREKKERFSLILESASTNQTSMYLCASSLYARVEETQYFGPGTRLLVL.

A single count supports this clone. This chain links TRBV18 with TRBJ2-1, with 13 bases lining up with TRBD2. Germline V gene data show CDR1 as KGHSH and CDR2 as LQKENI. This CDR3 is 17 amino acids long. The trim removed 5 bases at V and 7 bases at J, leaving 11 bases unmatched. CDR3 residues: CASSSGLAGTPGNEQFF. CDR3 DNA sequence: TGTGCCAGCTCATCGGGACTAGCGGGGACGCCTGGTAATGAGCAGTTCTTC.

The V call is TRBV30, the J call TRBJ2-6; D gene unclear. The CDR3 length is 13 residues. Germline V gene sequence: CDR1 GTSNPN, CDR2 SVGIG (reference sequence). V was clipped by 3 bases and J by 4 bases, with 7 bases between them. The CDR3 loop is CAWSGSGANVLTF. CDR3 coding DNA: TGTGCCTGGAGCGGTTCCGGGGCCAACGTCCTGACTTTC.

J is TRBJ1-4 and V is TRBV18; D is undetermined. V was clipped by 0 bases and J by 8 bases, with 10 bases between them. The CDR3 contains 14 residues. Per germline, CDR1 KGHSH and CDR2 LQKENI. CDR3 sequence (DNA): TGTGCCAGCTCACCACCGGTGGCACCCGAAAAACTGTTTTTT. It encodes CASSPPVAPEKLFF.

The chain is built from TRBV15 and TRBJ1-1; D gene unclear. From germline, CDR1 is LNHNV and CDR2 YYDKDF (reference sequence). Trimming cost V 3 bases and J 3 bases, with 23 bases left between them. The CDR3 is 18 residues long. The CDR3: CATSSTTGEVEVDTEAFF. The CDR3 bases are TGTGCCACCAGCAGTACCACGGGTGAGGTTGAGGTGGACACTGAAGCTTTCTTT.

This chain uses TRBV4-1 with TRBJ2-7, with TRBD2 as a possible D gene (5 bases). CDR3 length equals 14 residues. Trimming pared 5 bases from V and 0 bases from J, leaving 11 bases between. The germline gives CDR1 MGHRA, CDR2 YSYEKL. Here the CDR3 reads CASSGPGTSYEQYF. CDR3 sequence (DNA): TGCGCCAGCAGCGGCCCGGGAACCTCCTACGAGCAGTACTTC.

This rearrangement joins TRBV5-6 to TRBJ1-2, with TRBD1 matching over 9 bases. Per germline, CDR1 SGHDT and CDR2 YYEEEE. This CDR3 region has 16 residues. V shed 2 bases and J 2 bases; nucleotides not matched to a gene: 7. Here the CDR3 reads CASSLIQGAANYGYTF. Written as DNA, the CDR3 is TGTGCCAGCAGCTTAATACAGGGGGCCGCAAACTATGGCTACACCTTC.

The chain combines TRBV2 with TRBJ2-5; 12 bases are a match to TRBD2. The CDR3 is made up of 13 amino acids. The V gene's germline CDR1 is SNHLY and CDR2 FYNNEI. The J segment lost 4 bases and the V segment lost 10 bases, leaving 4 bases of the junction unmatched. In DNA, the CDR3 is TGTGCCACCTCGGGACTAGCGGGAGAGACCCAGTACTTC. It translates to CATSGLAGETQYF.

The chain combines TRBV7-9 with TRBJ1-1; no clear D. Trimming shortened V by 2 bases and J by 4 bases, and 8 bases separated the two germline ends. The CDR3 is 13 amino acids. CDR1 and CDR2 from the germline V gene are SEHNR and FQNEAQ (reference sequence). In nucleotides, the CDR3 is TGTGCCAGCAGCTTAACTGGTACCACTGAAGCTTTCTTT. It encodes CASSLTGTTEAFF.

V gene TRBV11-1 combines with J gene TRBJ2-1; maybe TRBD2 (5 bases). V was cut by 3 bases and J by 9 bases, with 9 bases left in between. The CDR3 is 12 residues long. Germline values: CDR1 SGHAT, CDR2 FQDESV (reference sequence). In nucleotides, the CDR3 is TGTGCCAGCAGCTTGGAGGCGGGTGAGCAGTTCTTC. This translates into CASSLEAGEQFF.

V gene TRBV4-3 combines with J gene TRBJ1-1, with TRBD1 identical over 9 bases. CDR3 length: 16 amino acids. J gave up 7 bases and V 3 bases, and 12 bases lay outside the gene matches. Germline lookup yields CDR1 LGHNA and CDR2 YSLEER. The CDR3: CASSQDGDREGNEAFF. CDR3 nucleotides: TGCGCCAGCAGCCAGGACGGGGACAGGGAGGGGAATGAAGCTTTCTTT.

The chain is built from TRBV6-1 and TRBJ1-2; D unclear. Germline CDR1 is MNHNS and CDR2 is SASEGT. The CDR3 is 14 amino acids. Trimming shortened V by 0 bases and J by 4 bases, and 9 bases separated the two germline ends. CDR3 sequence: CASSEAAAFYGYTF. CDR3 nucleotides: TGTGCCAGCAGTGAAGCGGCCGCATTCTATGGCTACACCTTC.

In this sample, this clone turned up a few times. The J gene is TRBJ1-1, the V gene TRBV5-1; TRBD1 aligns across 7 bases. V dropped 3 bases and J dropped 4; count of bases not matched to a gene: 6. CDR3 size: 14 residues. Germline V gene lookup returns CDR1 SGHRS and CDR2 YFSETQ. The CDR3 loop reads CASSSGTEGTEAFF. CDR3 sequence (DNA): TGCGCCAGCAGCTCCGGGACAGAAGGCACTGAAGCTTTCTTT.

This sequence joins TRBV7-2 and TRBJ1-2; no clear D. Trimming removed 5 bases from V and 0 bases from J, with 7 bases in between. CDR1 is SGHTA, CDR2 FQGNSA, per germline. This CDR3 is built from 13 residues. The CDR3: CASSTGTNYGYTF. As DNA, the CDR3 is TGTGCCAGCAGCACCGGTACTAACTATGGCTACACCTTC.

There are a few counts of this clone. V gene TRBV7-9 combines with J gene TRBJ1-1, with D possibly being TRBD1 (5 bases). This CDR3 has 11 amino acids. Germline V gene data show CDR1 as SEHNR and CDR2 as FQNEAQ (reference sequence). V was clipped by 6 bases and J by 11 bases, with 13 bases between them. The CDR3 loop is CASSPDTAAFF. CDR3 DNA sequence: TGTGCCAGCAGTCCGGACACGGCGGCTTTCTTT.

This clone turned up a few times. CDR3 protein: CTSSQERQLAGAKNIQYF. The CDR3 nucleotides read TGCACCAGCAGCCAAGAGAGGCAACTAGCGGGGGCCAAAAACATTCAGTACTTC. The chain is built from TRBV1 and TRBJ2-4; TRBD2, the D gene given by the table, was not confirmed from the DNA. TRBV1 is a pseudogene. The CDR3 extends over 18 amino acids.

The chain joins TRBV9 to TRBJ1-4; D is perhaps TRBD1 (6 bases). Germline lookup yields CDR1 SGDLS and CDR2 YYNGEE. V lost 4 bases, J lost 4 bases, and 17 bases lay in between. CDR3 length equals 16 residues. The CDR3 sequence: CASSHAGGAGNEKLFF. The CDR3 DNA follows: TGTGCCAGCAGCCACGCCGGGGGGGCGGGTAATGAAAAACTGTTTTTT.

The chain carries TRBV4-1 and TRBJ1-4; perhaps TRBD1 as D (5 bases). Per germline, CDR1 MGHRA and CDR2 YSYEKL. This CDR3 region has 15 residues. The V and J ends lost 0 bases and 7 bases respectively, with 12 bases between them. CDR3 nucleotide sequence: TGCGCCAGCAGCCAAGATCTTGGGGCTGGTGAAAAACTGTTTTTT. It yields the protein CASSQDLGAGEKLFF.